The 11 T cell receptor beta chains given below trace back to one sample, sequenced in a study of cytomegalovirus exposure and HLA in healthy donors. Researchers ran the PCR with 60 Vbeta and 13 Jbeta primers. Libraries were prepared by immunoSEQ multiplex PCR; TCRdb keeps only in-frame clonotypes and omits some of them. In the table there are around 160,000 clones, 79% of which are singletons. Specimen: PBMCs. The receptors derive from a woman aged 35 to 49 in good health and CMV-seropositive.

This clone came up a few times. The rearrangement uses TRBV28 and TRBJ2-3; maybe TRBD1 (5 bases). This CDR3 comprises 14 residues. Looked up from germline, CDR1 is MDHEN and CDR2 is SYDVKM. Trimming took 3 bases from V and 1 from J, leaving 8 bases between them. Here the CDR3 DNA reads TGTGCCAGCAGTTTGACACAGGGCACAGATACGCAGTATTTT. The encoded protein is CASSLTQGTDTQYF.

The chain has TRBV4-1 and TRBJ1-2; maybe TRBD1 (5 bases). The germline V gene encodes CDR1 MGHRA and CDR2 YSYEKL. V was shortened by 0 bases and J by 4 bases, with 15 bases between the two germline ends. This CDR3 region has 16 residues. The CDR3, as DNA: TGCGCCAGCAGCCAAGATACGGGGGTGTATGGCTATGGCTACACCTTC. This translates into CASSQDTGVYGYGYTF.

This chain uses TRBV15 with TRBJ1-1; D is perhaps TRBD1 (6 bases). V shed 1 base and J shed 7 bases, with 10 bases lying between them. The CDR3 sequence is 13 residues long. The germline V gene encodes CDR1 LNHNV and CDR2 YYDKDF (reference sequence). The CDR3 sequence is CATSRVSQGEAFF. The CDR3, as DNA: TGTGCCACCAGCAGAGTCTCACAGGGTGAAGCTTTCTTT.

This clone turned up a few times. The V call is TRBV6-5, the J call TRBJ1-1, with no clear D. Trimming left V 5 bases short and J 2 bases short, with 12 bases between. Germline CDR1 is MNHEY and CDR2 is SVGAGI. The CDR3 is 14 amino acids. The CDR3 DNA reads as TGTGCCAGCAGTCCAGGTTTAACTAACACTGAAGCTTTCTTT. This gives the protein CASSPGLTNTEAFF.

The chain employs TRBV10-3 and TRBJ1-3; a possible D gene is TRBD1 (6 bases). Trimming left V 5 bases short and J 0 bases short, with 14 bases between. Germline CDR1 reads ENHRY; CDR2 reads SYGVKD. The CDR3 sequence is 16 residues long. The CDR3 DNA sequence: TGTGCCATCAGTAACGGACAGCCGAGCTCTGGAAACACCATATATTTT. Its protein is CAISNGQPSSGNTIYF.

The chain is built from TRBV5-1 and TRBJ1-1; 7 bases agree with TRBD1. V lost 4 bases and J lost 4; bases outside the gene matches: 4. The length of the CDR3 is 13 residues. From germline, CDR1 is SGHRS and CDR2 YFSETQ. CDR3 sequence reads: CASSDPGGTEAFF. Here the CDR3 DNA reads TGCGCCAGCAGCGACCCAGGGGGCACTGAAGCTTTCTTT.

This chain uses TRBV7-9 with TRBJ1-1, with D possibly matching TRBD1 (6 bases). Trimming shortened V by 1 base and J by 8 bases, and 14 bases separated the two germline ends. The CDR3 consists of 14 residues. CDR1 and CDR2 (germline): SEHNR, FQNEAQ (reference sequence). The CDR3 bases are TGTGCCAGCAGCTTAGATGGGACATTTTCCGAAGCTTTCTTT. Translation gives CASSLDGTFSEAFF. Full variable domain (missing parts from reference TRBV7-9 and TRBJ1-1): DTGVSQNPRHKITKRGQNVTFRCDPISEHNRLYWYRQTLGQGPEFLTYFQNEAQLEKSRLLSDRFSAERPKGSFSTLEIQRTEQGDSAMYLCASSLDGTFSEAFFGQGTRLTVV.

The chain is built from TRBV11-2 and TRBJ2-7, with TRBD1 matching over 8 bases. This CDR3 contains 13 residues. V lost 2 bases, J lost 5 bases, and 2 bases stayed unmatched. Germline V gene data show CDR1 as SGHAT and CDR2 as FQNNGV. The CDR3 reads CASSLYRGDEQYF. DNA of the CDR3: TGTGCCAGCAGCTTATACAGGGGGGACGAGCAGTACTTC.

The J gene is TRBJ1-2, the V gene TRBV6-5, with TRBD1 as a possible D gene (6 bases). Per the germline V gene, CDR1 is MNHEY and CDR2 is SVGAGI. The CDR3 is 13 residues long. The V and J ends lost 6 bases and 5 bases respectively, with 13 bases between them. Here the CDR3 DNA reads TGTGCCAGCAGGGGCACAGGGAAATATGGCTACACCTTC. Its protein product is CASRGTGKYGYTF.

The rearrangement links TRBV9 to TRBJ1-4; D might be TRBD1 (5 bases). Trimming left V 3 bases short and J 7 bases short, with 13 bases between. The germline gives CDR1 SGDLS, CDR2 YYNGEE. The CDR3 spans 14 residues. The CDR3 DNA follows: TGTGCCAGCAGCGCGGACGGGGGAAGTGAAAAACTGTTTTTT. Translation: CASSADGGSEKLFF.

The gene calls are TRBV5-6 and TRBJ2-3; TRBD2 matches 9 bases. CDR3 length: 18 residues. CDR1 and CDR2 from the germline V gene are SGHDT and YYEEEE. The trim removed 0 bases at V and 0 bases at J, leaving 8 bases unmatched. The CDR3 sequence: CASSLGRTSGGSTDTQYF. The CDR3 region has the DNA TGTGCCAGCAGCTTGGGGCGTACCAGCGGGGGGAGCACAGATACGCAGTATTTT.